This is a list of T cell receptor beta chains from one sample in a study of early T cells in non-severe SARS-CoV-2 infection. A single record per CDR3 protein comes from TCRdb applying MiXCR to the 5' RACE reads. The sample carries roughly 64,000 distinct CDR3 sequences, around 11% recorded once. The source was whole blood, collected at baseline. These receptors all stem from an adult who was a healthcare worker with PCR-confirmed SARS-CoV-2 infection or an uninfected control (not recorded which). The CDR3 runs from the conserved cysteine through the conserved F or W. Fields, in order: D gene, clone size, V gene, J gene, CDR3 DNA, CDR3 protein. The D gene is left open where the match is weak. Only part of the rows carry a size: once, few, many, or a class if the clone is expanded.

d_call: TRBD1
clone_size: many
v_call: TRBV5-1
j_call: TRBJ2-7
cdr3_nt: TGCGCCAGCAGCTTTCACCAGGACAGGGTCTCCTACGAGCAGTACTTC
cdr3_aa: CASSFHQDRVSYEQYF

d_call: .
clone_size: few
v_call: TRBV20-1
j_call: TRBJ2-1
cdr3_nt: TGCGCCGGGGGACAATTTAAGGATGAGCAGTTCTTC
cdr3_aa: CAGGQFKDEQFF

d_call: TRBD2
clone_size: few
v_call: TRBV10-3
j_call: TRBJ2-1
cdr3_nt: TGTGCCATCAGTGCGACTAGCGGGGGTGGTAATGAGCAGTTCTTC
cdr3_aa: CAISATSGGGNEQFF

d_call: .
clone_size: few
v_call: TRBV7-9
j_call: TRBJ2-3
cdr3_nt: TGTGCCAGCAGCTTAGCGTTTCAGGATACGCAGTATTTT
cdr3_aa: CASSLAFQDTQYF

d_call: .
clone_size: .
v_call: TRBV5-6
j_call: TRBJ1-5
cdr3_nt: TGTGCCAGCAGCTTAAACGACAATCAGCCCCAGCATTTT
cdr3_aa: CASSLNDNQPQHF

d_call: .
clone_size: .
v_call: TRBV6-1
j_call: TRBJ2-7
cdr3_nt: TGTGCCAGCTCGTTCGGGGGCCCCTACGAGCAGTACTTC
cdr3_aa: CASSFGGPYEQYF

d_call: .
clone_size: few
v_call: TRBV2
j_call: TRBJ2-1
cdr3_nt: TGTGCCAGCAGTGAAGTAAGACTTCATTTC
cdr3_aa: CASSEVRLHF

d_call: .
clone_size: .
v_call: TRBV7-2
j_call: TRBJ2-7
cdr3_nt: TGTGCCAGCAGCTTGGACCTACGGAGGAACGAGCAGTACTTC
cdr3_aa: CASSLDLRRNEQYF

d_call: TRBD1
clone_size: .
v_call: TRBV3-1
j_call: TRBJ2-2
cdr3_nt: TGTGCCAGCCGCCAGCACTCTAGGACAGGGAACACCGGGGAGCTGTTTTTT
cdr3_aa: CASRQHSRTGNTGELFF

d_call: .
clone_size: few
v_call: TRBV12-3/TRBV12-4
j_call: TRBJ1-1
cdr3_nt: TGTGCCAGCAGGACTGAATGGGGGAACACTGAAGCTTTCTTT
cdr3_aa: CASRTEWGNTEAFF

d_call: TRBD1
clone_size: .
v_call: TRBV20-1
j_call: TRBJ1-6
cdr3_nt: TGCAGTGCTAGTCTAGGACAGGGGGCAGTGGCAGAATCACCCCTCCACTTT
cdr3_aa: CSASLGQGAVAESPLHF

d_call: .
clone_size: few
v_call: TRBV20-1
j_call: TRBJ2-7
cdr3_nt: TGCAGTGCTATGCAGGGATCCTACGAGCAGTACTTC
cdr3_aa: CSAMQGSYEQYF

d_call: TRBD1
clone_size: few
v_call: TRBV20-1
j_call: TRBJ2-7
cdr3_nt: TGCAGTGTCCACGGGACAGGGTACAACGAGCAGTACTTC
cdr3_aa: CSVHGTGYNEQYF

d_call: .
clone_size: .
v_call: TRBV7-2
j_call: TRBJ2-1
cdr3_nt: TGTGCCAGCAGCCCGCGGACTCCCTCCAATGAGCAGTTCTTC
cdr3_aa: CASSPRTPSNEQFF

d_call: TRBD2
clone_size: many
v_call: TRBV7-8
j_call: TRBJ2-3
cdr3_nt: TGTGCCAGCAGCTTATTCCGGCTAGCGGGGGCTTCAGATACGCAGTATTTT
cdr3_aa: CASSLFRLAGASDTQYF

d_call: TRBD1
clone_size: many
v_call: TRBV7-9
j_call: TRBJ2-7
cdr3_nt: TGTGCCAGCAGCCCACCGACAGGGAACTACGAGCAGTACTTC
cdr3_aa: CASSPPTGNYEQYF

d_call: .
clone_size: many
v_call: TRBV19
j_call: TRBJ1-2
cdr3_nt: TGTGCCATTCGACAGGACGGATCTACCGATGGCTACACCTTC
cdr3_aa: CAIRQDGSTDGYTF

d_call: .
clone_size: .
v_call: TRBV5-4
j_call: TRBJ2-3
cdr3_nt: TGTGCCAGCAGCGTTAACCGGGGGCAGGCGGATACGCAGTATTTT
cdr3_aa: CASSVNRGQADTQYF

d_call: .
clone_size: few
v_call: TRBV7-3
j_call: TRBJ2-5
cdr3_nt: TGTGCCAGCAGCCCAAGGGGGGGGACAGAAGAGACCCAGTACTTC
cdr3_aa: CASSPRGGTEETQYF

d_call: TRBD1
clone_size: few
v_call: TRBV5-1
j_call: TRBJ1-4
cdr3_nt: TGCGCCAGCAGCCCAGGACAGGGAGGAGAAAAACTGTTTTTT
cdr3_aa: CASSPGQGGEKLFF

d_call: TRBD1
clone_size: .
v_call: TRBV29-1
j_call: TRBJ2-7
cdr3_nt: TGCAGCGTTGTAGGGGACAGGCTAACCTACGAGCAGTACTTC
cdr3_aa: CSVVGDRLTYEQYF

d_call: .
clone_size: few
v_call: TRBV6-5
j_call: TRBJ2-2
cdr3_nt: TGTGCCAGCAGTTACTGGGGGGGCAGGACCGGGGAGCTGTTTTTT
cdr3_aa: CASSYWGGRTGELFF

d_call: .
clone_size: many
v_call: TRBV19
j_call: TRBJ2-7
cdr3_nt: TGTGCCAGTAGTTCACGTTCTACGTTCCCCGGGACCGGGAGCAATAGGGAGCAGTACTTC
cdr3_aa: CASSSRSTFPGTGSNREQYF

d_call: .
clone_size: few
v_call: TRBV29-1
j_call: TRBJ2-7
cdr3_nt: TGCAGCGTGCGGGCTCCCAGCTCCTACGAGCAGTACTTC
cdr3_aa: CSVRAPSSYEQYF

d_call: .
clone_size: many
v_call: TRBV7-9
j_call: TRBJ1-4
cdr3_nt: TGTGCCAGCAGCTCATCAAGAGGAGGAGAAAAACTGTTTTTT
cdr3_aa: CASSSSRGGEKLFF

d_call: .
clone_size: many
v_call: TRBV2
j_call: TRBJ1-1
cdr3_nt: TGTGCCAGCAGTGAAGGGGACGTAGCGTACACTGAAGCTTTCTTT
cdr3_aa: CASSEGDVAYTEAFF

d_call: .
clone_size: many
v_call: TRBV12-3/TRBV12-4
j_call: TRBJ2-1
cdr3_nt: TGTGCCAGCAGTTACACAGGGTACAGTGAGCAGTTCTTC
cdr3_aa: CASSYTGYSEQFF

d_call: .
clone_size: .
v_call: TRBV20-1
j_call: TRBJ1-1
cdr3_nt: TGCAGTGCTCCGGACCGCTATGCGAACACTGAAGCTTTCTTT
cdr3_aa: CSAPDRYANTEAFF

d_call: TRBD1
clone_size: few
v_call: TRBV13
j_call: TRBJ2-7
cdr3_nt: TGTGCCAGCCGGAAGACAGGGATCTACGAGCAGTACTTC
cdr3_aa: CASRKTGIYEQYF

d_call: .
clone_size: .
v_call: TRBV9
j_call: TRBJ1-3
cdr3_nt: TGTGCCAGCAGCGTAGCTCCGGGCCCCTCTGGAAACACCATATATTTT
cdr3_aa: CASSVAPGPSGNTIYF

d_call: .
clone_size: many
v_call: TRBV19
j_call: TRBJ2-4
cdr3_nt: TGTGCCAGTAGTTCCCGCAGCTACAAAAACATTCAGTACTTC
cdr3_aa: CASSSRSYKNIQYF

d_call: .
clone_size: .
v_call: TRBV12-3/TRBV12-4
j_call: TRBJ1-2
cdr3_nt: TGTGCCAGCAGTTTAAGCGCCTCCATGATTGCAAGCTACACCTTC
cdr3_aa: CASSLSASMIASYTF

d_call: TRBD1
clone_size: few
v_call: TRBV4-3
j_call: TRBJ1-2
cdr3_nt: TGCGCCAGCAGCCGAACAGGGGGCGCGAATGGCTACACCTTC
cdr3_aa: CASSRTGGANGYTF

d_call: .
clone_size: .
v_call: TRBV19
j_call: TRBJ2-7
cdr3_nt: TGTGCCAGTAGTAGCTCCGGGACAACCCACGAGCAGTACTTC
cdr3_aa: CASSSSGTTHEQYF

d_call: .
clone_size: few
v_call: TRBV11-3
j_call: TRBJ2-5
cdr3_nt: TGTGCCAGCAGCTTCGGGGCCCAAGAGACCCAGTACTTC
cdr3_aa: CASSFGAQETQYF

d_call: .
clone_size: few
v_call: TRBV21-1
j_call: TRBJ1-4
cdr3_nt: TGTGCCAGCAGCCCCCCTCGGGACATACCTGAAAAACTGTTTTTT
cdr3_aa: CASSPPRDIPEKLFF

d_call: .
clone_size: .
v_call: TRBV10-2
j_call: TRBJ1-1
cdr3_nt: TGCGCCAGCAGTGTGGCGGGGTACACTGAAGCTTTCTTT
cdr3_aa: CASSVAGYTEAFF

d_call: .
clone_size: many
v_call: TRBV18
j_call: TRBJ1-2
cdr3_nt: TGTGCCAGCTCACCACCGGAGCAGGGGCTCTATGGCTACACCTTC
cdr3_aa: CASSPPEQGLYGYTF

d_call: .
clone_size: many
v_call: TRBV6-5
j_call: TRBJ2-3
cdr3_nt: TGTGCCAGCAGTTCCCGTTTCGCCCCGCGGGGCACAGATACGCAGTATTTT
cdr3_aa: CASSSRFAPRGTDTQYF

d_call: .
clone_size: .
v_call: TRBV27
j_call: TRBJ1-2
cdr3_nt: TGTGCCAGCAGACAGGGCGCCAATAACTATGGCTACACCTTC
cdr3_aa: CASRQGANNYGYTF

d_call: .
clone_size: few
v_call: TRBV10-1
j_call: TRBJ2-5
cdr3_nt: TGCGCCAGCAGTGAGTCGGCGGGCCAAGAGACCCAGTACTTC
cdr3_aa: CASSESAGQETQYF

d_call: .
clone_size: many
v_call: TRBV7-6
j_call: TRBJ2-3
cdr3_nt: TGTGCCAGCAGCTTATTAGCGGCTAGCACAGATACGCAGTATTTT
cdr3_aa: CASSLLAASTDTQYF

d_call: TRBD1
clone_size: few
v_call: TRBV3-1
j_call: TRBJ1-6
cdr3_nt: TGTGCCAGCAGCCGAGGACAGGGGGCGGGAAATTCACCCCTCCACTTT
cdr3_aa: CASSRGQGAGNSPLHF

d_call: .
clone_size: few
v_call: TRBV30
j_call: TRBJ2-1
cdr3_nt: TGTGCCTGGAGTGGGAATGAGCAGTTCTTC
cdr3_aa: CAWSGNEQFF

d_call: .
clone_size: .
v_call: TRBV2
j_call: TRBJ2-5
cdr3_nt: TGTGCCAGCAGTGAAAATTGGCAGACCCAGTACTTC
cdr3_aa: CASSENWQTQYF